Below, 14 T cell receptor beta chains from the same sample are listed, as sequenced in a study of blood T cell repertoires in COVID-19. The method was immunoSEQ multiplex PCR; TCRdb's version includes in-frame clones alone and lacks a portion of them. The sample includes about 78,000 clones, around nine tenths of them seen just once. The sequenced material came from peripheral blood. Receptor source: a man aged 50 or older with active or convalescent COVID-19.

The chain joins TRBV19 to TRBJ2-2; D might be TRBD1 (5 bases). The CDR3 consists of 14 residues. The V and J ends lost 3 bases and 4 bases respectively, with 9 bases between them. Per the germline V gene, CDR1 is LNHDA and CDR2 is SQIVND (reference sequence). The CDR3 region has the DNA TGTGCCAGTAGTATCGGCAGGGCCACCGGGGAGCTGTTTTTT. Protein product: CASSIGRATGELFF.

The chain is built from TRBV21-1 and TRBJ1-2; the table gives TRBD1 as D, unverified against the DNA. TRBV21-1 is a pseudogene. This CDR3 spans 19 amino acids. In nucleotides, the CDR3 is TGTGCCAGCAGCAAAGAAAAAGGGACAGGGGGTTCATCTAACTATGGCTACACCTTC. As protein: CASSKEKGTGGSSNYGYTF.

The table lists this clone with a few counts. The V call is TRBV10-3, the J call TRBJ2-7; 12 bases are a match to TRBD2. Germline loops: CDR1 ENHRY, CDR2 SYGVKD. J gave up 7 bases and V 4 bases, and 2 bases lay outside the gene matches. This CDR3 is built from 13 residues. The DNA of the CDR3 is TGTGCCATCAGTGGGACTAGCGGGATTGAGCAGTACGTC. Residues: CAISGTSGIEQYV.

CDR3 DNA sequence: TGTGCCAGCAGCTTAGGTGGGACAGCTTCGATGCTTGGCTACACCTTC. It translates to CASSLGGTASMLGYTF. This chain links TRBV7-8 with TRBJ1-2; TRBD1 matches at 7 bases. CDR3 length: 16 residues. V trimming: 1 base; J trimming: 7 bases; junction bases outside the gene matches: 12. Per the germline V gene, CDR1 is SGHVS and CDR2 is FQNEAQ.

The gene calls are TRBV28 and TRBJ1-3, with 7 bases that match TRBD1. The germline CDR1 and CDR2 sequences are MDHEN and SYDVKM. The CDR3 runs to 17 residues. Unmatched junction bases numbered 10, after V lost 5 bases and J lost 0 bases. CDR3 nucleotides: TGTGCCAGCAGTCTCTTGGGACAGCTTTTCTCTGGAAACACCATATATTTT. The encoded protein is CASSLLGQLFSGNTIYF.

This chain links TRBV6-2 or TRBV6-3 with TRBJ1-5, with TRBD1 matching 8 bases. J gave up 6 bases and V 5 bases, and 12 bases lay outside the gene matches. This CDR3 comprises 16 residues. CDR1 is MNHEY and CDR2 is SVGEGT in the germline V gene. The CDR3 DNA sequence: TGTGCCAGCAGTACTCCCGGCAGGGGGCTAGGTCAGCCCCAGCATTTT. It encodes CASSTPGRGLGQPQHF.

This clone was picked up a small number of times. The gene calls are TRBV12-3 or TRBV12-4 and TRBJ2-5; no clear D. The V end was cut by 3 bases, the J end by 5 bases, with 4 bases between. The CDR3 loop spans 11 amino acids. CDR3 in DNA: TGTGCCAGCAGTTTTCTGGAGACCCAGTACTTC. Its translation is CASSFLETQYF.

The V gene is TRBV28, the J gene TRBJ2-3; tentative D call: TRBD2 (7 bases). Germline CDR1 is MDHEN and CDR2 is SYDVKM. The CDR3 runs to 16 residues. Trimming cost V 6 bases and J 3 bases, with 19 bases left between them. CDR3 protein: CASRNNVGGATDTQYF. CDR3 nucleotide sequence: TGTGCCAGCAGAAATAACGTTGGGGGGGCGACAGATACGCAGTATTTT.

CDR3 nucleotide sequence: TGTGCCAGCAGTGCCCCGGCCGCGACAGGAGCGAACACTGAAGCTTTCTTT. Translation gives CASSAPAATGANTEAFF. The chain recombines TRBV6-1 with TRBJ1-1, with TRBD1 as a possible D gene (6 bases). CDR3 length: 17 residues. Germline V gene sequence: CDR1 MNHNS, CDR2 SASEGT. Deletions cut 4 bases from V and 1 base from J, with 19 bases between.

This clone was counted between two and nine times. V usage is TRBV29-1 and J usage is TRBJ1-1, with D perhaps TRBD1 (5 bases). The germline V and J ends were trimmed by 8 bases and 0 bases, with 16 bases remaining between them. Germline V gene sequence: CDR1 SQVTM, CDR2 ANQGSEA. CDR3 length: 14 residues. This chain's CDR3 is CSLQRGGVNTEAFF. CDR3 DNA sequence: TGCAGCCTTCAAAGGGGAGGGGTGAACACTGAAGCTTTCTTT.

This clone showed up just once. V is TRBV3-1 (or the pseudogene TRBV3-2) and J is TRBJ2-5; TRBD2 matches at 10 bases. The germline V gene encodes CDR1 LGHDT and CDR2 YNNKEL (reference sequence). V lost 4 bases and J lost 1; bases outside the gene matches: 3. This CDR3 has 15 residues. DNA for the CDR3: TGTGCCAGCAGCCTCCGGACTAGCGGCCAAGAGACCCAGTACTTC. This translates into CASSLRTSGQETQYF.

This clone was detected only a few times. This chain uses TRBV15 with TRBJ2-4; 9 bases match TRBD1. V trimming: 5 bases; J trimming: 6 bases; junction bases outside the gene matches: 8. The CDR3 is 15 residues long. From germline, CDR1 is LNHNV and CDR2 YYDKDF (reference sequence). CDR3 DNA sequence: TGTGCCACCAGCCGCAGGGACAGGGTCTTAAACATTCAGTACTTC. Its translation: CATSRRDRVLNIQYF.

The V call is TRBV4-1, the J call TRBJ2-1, with D perhaps matching TRBD1 (6 bases). Per germline, CDR1 MGHRA and CDR2 YSYEKL. V was trimmed by 0 bases and J by 2 bases, leaving 8 bases between them. This CDR3 has 15 residues. CDR3 loop: CASSQDAGAYNEQFF. DNA for the CDR3: TGCGCCAGCAGCCAAGATGCAGGGGCCTACAATGAGCAGTTCTTC.

The CDR3 DNA sequence: TGCGCCAGCAGCCAAGAAAACCCACTATCCTATGGCTACACCTTC. It specifies CASSQENPLSYGYTF. The gene calls are TRBV4-3 and TRBJ1-2; no firm D call. V shed 0 bases and J shed 4 bases, with 12 bases lying between them. Germline loops: CDR1 LGHNA, CDR2 YSLEER. The CDR3 is 15 residues long.